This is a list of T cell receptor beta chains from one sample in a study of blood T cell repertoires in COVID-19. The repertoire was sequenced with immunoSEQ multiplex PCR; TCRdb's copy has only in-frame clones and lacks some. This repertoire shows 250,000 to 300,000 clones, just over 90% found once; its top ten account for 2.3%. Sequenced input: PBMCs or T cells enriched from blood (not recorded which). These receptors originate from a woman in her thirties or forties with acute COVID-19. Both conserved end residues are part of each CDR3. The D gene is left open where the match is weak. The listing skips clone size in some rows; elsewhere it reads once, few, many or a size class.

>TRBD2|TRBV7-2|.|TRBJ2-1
CASSPYPGLAGNNEQFF
TGTGCCAGCAGCCCTTACCCGGGACTAGCGGGGAACAATGAGCAGTTCTTC
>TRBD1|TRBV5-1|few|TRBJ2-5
CASSYGTVLRETQYF
TGCGCCAGCAGCTACGGGACAGTCTTGCGAGAGACCCAGTACTTC
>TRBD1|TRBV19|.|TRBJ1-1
CASRDDRGSTEAFF
TGTGCCAGTAGGGATGACAGGGGGTCCACTGAAGCTTTCTTT
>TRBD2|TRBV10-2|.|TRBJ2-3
CAAGGTGTDTQYF
TGCGCCGCGGGGGGCACGGGAACAGATACGCAGTATTTT
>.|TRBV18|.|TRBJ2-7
CASSPGGAAGYEQYF
TGTGCCAGCTCACCGGGGGGGGCGGCCGGCTACGAGCAGTACTTC
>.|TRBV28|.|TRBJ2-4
CASSFPGGAKNIQYF
TGTGCCAGCAGTTTCCCAGGGGGGGCCAAAAACATTCAGTACTTC
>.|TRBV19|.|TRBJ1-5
CASSNGQYHYNSNQPQHF
TGTGCCAGTAGTAATGGACAGTACCATTATAATAGCAATCAGCCCCAGCATTTT
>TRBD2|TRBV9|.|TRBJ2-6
CASSVASGGALGANVLTF
TGTGCCAGCAGCGTAGCTAGCGGGGGGGCCCTTGGGGCCAACGTCCTGACTTTC
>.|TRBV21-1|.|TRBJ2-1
CASSNCLEREARLNEQFF
TGTGCCAGCAGCAATTGCCTTGAGCGGGAGGCCCGCCTTAATGAGCAGTTCTTC
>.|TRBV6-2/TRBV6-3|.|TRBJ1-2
CASSYPIGDTRNYGYTF
TGTGCCAGCAGTTACCCCATCGGGGACACCAGGAACTATGGCTACACCTTC
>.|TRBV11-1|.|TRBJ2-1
CASSPGLASYNEQFF
TGTGCCAGCAGCCCCGGACTCGCTTCCTACAATGAGCAGTTCTTC
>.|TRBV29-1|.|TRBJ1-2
CSAEGGWYGYTF
TGCAGCGCCGAAGGCGGGTGGTATGGCTACACCTTC
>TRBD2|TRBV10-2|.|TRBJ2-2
CASSVGLAGGTGELFF
TGCGCCAGCAGTGTAGGTCTAGCGGGAGGTACCGGGGAGCTGTTTTTT
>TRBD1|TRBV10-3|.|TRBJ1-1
CATQRRDRGLMNTEAFF
TGTGCCACGCAACGCCGGGACAGGGGGCTGATGAACACTGAAGCTTTCTTT
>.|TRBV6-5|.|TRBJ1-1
CASSLLGEAFF
TGTGCCAGCAGCCTACTAGGTGAAGCTTTCTTT
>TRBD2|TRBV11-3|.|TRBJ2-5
CASSSLGSGRETQYF
TGTGCCAGCAGCTCCCTAGGTAGCGGGAGGGAGACCCAGTACTTC
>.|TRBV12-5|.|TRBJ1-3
CASSGDPGNTIYF
TGTGCTAGTTCCGGAGATCCTGGAAACACCATATATTTT
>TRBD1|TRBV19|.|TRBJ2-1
CASTRTGPYNEQFF
TGTGCCAGTACCCGGACAGGCCCTTACAATGAGCAGTTCTTC
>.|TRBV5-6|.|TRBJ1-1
CASSSRGHMNTEAFF
TGTGCCAGCAGCTCCCGTGGGCACATGAACACTGAAGCTTTCTTT
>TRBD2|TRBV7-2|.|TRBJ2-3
CASSISGARGDTQYF
TGTGCCAGCAGCATTAGCGGGGCGCGCGGAGATACGCAGTATTTT
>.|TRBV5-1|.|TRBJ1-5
CASSLDGGNQPQHF
TGCGCCAGCAGCTTGGACGGGGGCAATCAGCCCCAGCATTTT
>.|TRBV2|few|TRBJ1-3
CASSPGSFSGNTIYF
TGTGCCAGCAGCCCCGGGTCTTTCTCTGGAAACACCATATATTTT
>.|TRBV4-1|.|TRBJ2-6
CASSEAGQSSSGANVLTF
TGCGCCAGCAGCGAGGCGGGACAGTCGAGCTCTGGGGCCAACGTCCTGACTTTC
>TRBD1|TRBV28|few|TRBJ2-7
CATETRDRPGSISYEQYF
TGTGCCACCGAAACCCGGGACAGACCGGGTTCAATCTCCTACGAGCAGTACTTC
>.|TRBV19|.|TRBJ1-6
CASSMRVWQSNSPLHF
TGTGCCAGTAGTATGAGGGTTTGGCAGAGTAATTCACCCCTCCACTTT
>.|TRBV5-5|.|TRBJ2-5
CASSLKSPVRETQYF
TGTGCCAGCAGCTTGAAATCTCCCGTTCGGGAGACCCAGTACTTC
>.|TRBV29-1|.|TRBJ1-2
CSAVGGDGYTF
TGCAGCGCTGTTGGGGGCGATGGCTACACCTTC
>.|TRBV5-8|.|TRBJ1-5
CASSPYSTGRRGPQHF
TGTGCCAGCAGCCCATATTCGACAGGTAGAAGGGGGCCCCAGCATTTT
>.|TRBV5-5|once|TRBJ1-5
CASSHQSNQPQHF
TGTGCCAGCAGCCATCAGAGCAATCAGCCCCAGCATTTT
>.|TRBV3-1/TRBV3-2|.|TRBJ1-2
CASSLQGMGIGYTF
TGTGCCAGCAGCCTACAGGGAATGGGGATAGGCTACACCTTC
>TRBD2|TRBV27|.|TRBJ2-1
CASSLAGVSLGEQFF
TGTGCCAGCAGCTTAGCGGGAGTTTCATTAGGTGAGCAGTTCTTC
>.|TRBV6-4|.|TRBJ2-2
CASSGGVGRMEGELFF
TGTGCCAGCAGTGGAGGTGTAGGGAGAATGGAGGGGGAGCTGTTTTTT
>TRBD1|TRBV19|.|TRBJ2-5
CASSTSPQGAETQYF
TGTGCCAGTAGTACATCGCCTCAGGGGGCCGAGACCCAGTACTTC